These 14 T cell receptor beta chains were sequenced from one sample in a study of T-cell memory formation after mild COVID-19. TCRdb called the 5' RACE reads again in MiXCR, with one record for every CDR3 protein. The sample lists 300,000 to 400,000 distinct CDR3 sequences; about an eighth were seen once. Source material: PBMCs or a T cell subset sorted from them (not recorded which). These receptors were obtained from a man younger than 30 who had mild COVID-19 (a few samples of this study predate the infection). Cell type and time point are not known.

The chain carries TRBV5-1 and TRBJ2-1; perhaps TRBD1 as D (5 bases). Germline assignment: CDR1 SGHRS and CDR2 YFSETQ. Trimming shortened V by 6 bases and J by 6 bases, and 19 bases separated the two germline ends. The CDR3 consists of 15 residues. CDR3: CASTIGRAASNEQFF. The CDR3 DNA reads TGCGCCAGCACCATCGGCAGGGCAGCCTCCAATGAGCAGTTCTTC.

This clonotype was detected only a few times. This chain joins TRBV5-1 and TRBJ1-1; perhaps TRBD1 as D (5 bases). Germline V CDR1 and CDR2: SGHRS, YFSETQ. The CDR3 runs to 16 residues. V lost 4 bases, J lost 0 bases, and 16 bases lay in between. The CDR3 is CASSPGGGEMNTEAFF. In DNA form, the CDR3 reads TGCGCCAGCAGCCCAGGCGGGGGGGAGATGAACACTGAAGCTTTCTTT.

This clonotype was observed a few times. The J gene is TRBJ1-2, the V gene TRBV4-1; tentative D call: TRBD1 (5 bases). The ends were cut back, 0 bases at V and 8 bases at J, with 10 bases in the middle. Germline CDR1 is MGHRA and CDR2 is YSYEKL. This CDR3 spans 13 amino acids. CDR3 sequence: CASSQDTGDGYTF. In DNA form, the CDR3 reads TGCGCCAGCAGCCAAGATACCGGGGACGGCTACACCTTC.

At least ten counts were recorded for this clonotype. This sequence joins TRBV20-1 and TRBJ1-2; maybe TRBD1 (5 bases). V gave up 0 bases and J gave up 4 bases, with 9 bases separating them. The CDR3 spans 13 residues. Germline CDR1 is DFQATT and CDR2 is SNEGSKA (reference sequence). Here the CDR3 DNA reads TGCAGTGCTAGAGATTCAAGGGGCTATGGCTACACCTTC. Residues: CSARDSRGYGYTF.

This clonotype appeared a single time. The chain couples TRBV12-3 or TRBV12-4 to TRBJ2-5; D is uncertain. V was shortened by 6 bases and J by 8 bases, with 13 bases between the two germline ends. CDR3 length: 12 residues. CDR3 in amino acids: CASSPSSATQYF. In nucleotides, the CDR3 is TGTGCCAGCAGCCCCTCCTCCGCTACCCAGTACTTC.

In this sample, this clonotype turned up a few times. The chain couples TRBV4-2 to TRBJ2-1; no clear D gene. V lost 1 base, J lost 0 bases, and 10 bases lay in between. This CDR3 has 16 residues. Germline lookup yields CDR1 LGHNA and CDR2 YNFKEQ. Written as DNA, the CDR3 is TGTGCCAGCAGCCAAGTGGGGATGCTCTCCTACAATGAGCAGTTCTTC. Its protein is CASSQVGMLSYNEQFF.

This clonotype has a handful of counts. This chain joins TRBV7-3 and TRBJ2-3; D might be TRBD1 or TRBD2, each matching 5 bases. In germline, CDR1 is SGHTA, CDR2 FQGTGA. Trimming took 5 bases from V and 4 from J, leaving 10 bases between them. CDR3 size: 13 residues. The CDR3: CASSRRGSDTQYF. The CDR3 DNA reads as TGTGCCAGCAGCCGCCGGGGCTCAGATACGCAGTATTTT.

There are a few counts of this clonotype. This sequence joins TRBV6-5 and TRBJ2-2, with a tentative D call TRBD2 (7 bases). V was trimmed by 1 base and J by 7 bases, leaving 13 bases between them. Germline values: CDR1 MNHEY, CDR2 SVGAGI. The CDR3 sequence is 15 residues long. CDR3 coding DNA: TGTGCCAGCAGTTACTGGCGGGGGCAGGACGGGGAGCTGTTTTTT. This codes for CASSYWRGQDGELFF.

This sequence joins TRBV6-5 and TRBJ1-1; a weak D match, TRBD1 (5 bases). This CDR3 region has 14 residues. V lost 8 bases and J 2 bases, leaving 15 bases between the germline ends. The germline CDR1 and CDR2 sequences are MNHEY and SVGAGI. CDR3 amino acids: CASGALAGNTEAFF. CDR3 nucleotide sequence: TGTGCCAGCGGGGCCCTGGCAGGCAACACTGAAGCTTTCTTT.

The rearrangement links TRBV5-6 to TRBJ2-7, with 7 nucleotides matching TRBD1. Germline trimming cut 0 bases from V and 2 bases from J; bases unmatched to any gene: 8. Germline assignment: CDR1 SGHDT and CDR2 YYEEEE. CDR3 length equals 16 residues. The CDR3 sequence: CASSLGGQPFTYEQYV. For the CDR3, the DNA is TGTGCCAGCAGCTTGGGGGGACAGCCTTTTACCTACGAGCAGTACGTC.

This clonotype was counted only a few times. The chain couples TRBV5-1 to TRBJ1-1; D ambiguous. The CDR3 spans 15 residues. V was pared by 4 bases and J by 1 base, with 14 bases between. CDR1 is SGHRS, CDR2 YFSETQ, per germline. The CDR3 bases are TGCGCCAGCAGCCCCGCAGTCCTCACGAACACTGAAGCTTTCTTT. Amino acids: CASSPAVLTNTEAFF.

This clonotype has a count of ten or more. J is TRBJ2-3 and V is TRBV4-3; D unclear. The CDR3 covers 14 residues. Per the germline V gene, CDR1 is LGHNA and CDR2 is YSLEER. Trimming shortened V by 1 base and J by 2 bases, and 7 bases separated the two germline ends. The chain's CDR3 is CASSQGIDTDTQYF. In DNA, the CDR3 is TGCGCCAGCAGCCAAGGGATCGACACAGATACGCAGTATTTT.

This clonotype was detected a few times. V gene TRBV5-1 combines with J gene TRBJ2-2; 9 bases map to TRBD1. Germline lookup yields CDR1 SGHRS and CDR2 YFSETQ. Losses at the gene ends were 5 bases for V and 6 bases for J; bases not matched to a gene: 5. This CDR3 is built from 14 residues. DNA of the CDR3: TGCGCCAGCAGGCGGGACAGGGTGGCCGGGGAGCTGTTTTTT. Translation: CASRRDRVAGELFF.

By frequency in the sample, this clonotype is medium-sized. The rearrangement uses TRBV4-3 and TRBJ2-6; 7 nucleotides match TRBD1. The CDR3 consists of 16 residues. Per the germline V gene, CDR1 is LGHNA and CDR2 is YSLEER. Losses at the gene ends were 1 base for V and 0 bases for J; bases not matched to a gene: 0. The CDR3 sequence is CASSQAGGSGANVLTF. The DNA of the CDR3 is TGCGCCAGCAGCCAAGCAGGGGGCTCTGGGGCCAACGTCCTGACTTTC.